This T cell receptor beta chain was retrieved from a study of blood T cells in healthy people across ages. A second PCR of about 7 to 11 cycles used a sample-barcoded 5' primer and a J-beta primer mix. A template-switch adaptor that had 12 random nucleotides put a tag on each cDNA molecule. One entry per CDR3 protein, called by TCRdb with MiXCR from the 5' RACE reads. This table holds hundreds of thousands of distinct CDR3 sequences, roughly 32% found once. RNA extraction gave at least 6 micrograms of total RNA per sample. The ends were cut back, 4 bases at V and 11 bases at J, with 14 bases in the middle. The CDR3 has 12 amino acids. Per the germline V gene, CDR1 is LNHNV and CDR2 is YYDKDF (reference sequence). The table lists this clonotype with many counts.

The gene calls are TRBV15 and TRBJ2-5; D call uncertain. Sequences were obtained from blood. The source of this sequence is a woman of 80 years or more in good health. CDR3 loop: CATSIGFGEQYF. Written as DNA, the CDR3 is TGTGCCACCAGCATCGGATTTGGAGAGCAGTACTTC.